A selection of T cell receptor beta chains follows, all from one sample in a study of T cells after posttransplantation cyclophosphamide. Produced via immunoSEQ multiplex PCR; TCRdb's table is partial and in-frame only. The repertoire holds roughly 70,000 clones, over 85% seen once, with about 3.1% in the top ten. Sequenced material: PBMCs. These receptor sequences come from a woman aged 30 to 39 in good health and a related stem cell transplant donor. CDR3s include the opening cysteine and the closing phenylalanine or tryptophan. The D gene is left open where the match is weak. The size of a clone is reported for some rows only, either as once, few or many, or as a class for expanded clones.

v_call: TRBV7-8; j_call: TRBJ2-5; d_call: NA; clone_size: NA; cdr3_nt: TGTGCCAGCAGCTTGTTTTTTCCAGGATTAGAAGAGACCCAGTACTTC; cdr3_aa: CASSLFFPGLEETQYF
v_call: TRBV15; j_call: TRBJ1-4; d_call: NA; clone_size: NA; cdr3_nt: TGTGCCACCAGCAGAGATTTTAACGAGGGAGAAAAACTGTTTTTT; cdr3_aa: CATSRDFNEGEKLFF
v_call: TRBV11-3; j_call: TRBJ2-7; d_call: NA; clone_size: NA; cdr3_nt: TGTGCCAGCAGCCAGGGGGGAGGGCTCGGCGTCGACGAGCAGTACTTC; cdr3_aa: CASSQGGGLGVDEQYF
v_call: TRBV28; j_call: TRBJ1-1; d_call: NA; clone_size: NA; cdr3_nt: TGTGCCAGCAGCTCTCCTCTCGGGAGGAACACTGAAGCTTTCTTT; cdr3_aa: CASSSPLGRNTEAFF
v_call: TRBV4-2; j_call: TRBJ1-5; d_call: NA; clone_size: NA; cdr3_nt: TGTGCCAGCAGCCAAGATCGAGATGGTTGGAAACATAGCAATCAGCCCCAGCATTTT; cdr3_aa: CASSQDRDGWKHSNQPQHF
v_call: TRBV6-6; j_call: TRBJ1-3; d_call: TRBD1; clone_size: NA; cdr3_nt: TGTGCCAGCAGTGACAGGGAGGGCACTGGAAACACCATATATTTT; cdr3_aa: CASSDREGTGNTIYF
v_call: TRBV7-9; j_call: TRBJ1-1; d_call: TRBD1; clone_size: NA; cdr3_nt: TGTGCCAGCAGCCGGGACAGGGTGAACACTGAAGCTTTCTTT; cdr3_aa: CASSRDRVNTEAFF
v_call: TRBV6-5; j_call: TRBJ1-6; d_call: NA; clone_size: NA; cdr3_nt: TGTGCCAGCAGTTACAAGGGGCGCCCGAATTCACCCCTCCACTTT; cdr3_aa: CASSYKGRPNSPLHF
v_call: TRBV11-1; j_call: TRBJ2-7; d_call: TRBD1; clone_size: NA; cdr3_nt: TGTGCCAGCAGCCCCCGGACAGGGATGCACGAGCAGTACTTC; cdr3_aa: CASSPRTGMHEQYF
v_call: TRBV18; j_call: TRBJ2-5; d_call: NA; clone_size: NA; cdr3_nt: TGTGCCAGCTCGTCGGGGATACAAGAGACCCAGTACTTC; cdr3_aa: CASSSGIQETQYF
v_call: TRBV7-8; j_call: TRBJ2-7; d_call: TRBD2; clone_size: once; cdr3_nt: TGTGCCAGCAGCAATAGCGGGGGACTCTCACAGTACGAGCAGTACTTC; cdr3_aa: CASSNSGGLSQYEQYF
v_call: TRBV5-1; j_call: TRBJ1-1; d_call: TRBD1; clone_size: NA; cdr3_nt: TGCGCCAGCAGCTTGGCAGGGGGCGAGACTGAAGCTTTCTTT; cdr3_aa: CASSLAGGETEAFF
v_call: TRBV7-2; j_call: TRBJ1-2; d_call: NA; clone_size: NA; cdr3_nt: TGTGCCAGCAGCTTAGCAGGGACGGGCTATGGCTACACCTTC; cdr3_aa: CASSLAGTGYGYTF
v_call: TRBV4-3; j_call: TRBJ1-2; d_call: NA; clone_size: NA; cdr3_nt: TGCGCCAGCAGCCAAGATTGGGGGGAAGCCTATGGCTACACCTTC; cdr3_aa: CASSQDWGEAYGYTF
v_call: TRBV5-1; j_call: TRBJ1-3; d_call: TRBD1; clone_size: NA; cdr3_nt: TGCGCCAGCAGCTTGGACAGGGGAGACTCTGGAAACACCATATATTTT; cdr3_aa: CASSLDRGDSGNTIYF
v_call: TRBV13; j_call: TRBJ1-2; d_call: NA; clone_size: NA; cdr3_nt: TGTGCCAGCAGCTTAGGGCAGGGGAGCTATGGCTACACCTTC; cdr3_aa: CASSLGQGSYGYTF
v_call: TRBV5-6; j_call: TRBJ1-1; d_call: NA; clone_size: few; cdr3_nt: TGTGCCAGCAGCCCCGGGGCAGAGAACACTGAAGCTTTCTTT; cdr3_aa: CASSPGAENTEAFF
v_call: TRBV2; j_call: TRBJ1-2; d_call: NA; clone_size: NA; cdr3_nt: TGTGCCAGCAGTGAACAGGGCGGGCGGTATGGCTACACCTTC; cdr3_aa: CASSEQGGRYGYTF
v_call: TRBV11-3; j_call: TRBJ2-1; d_call: NA; clone_size: NA; cdr3_nt: TGTGCCAGCAGCAGGGGACCCAACAATGAGCAGTTCTTC; cdr3_aa: CASSRGPNNEQFF
v_call: TRBV10-2; j_call: TRBJ2-1; d_call: TRBD1; clone_size: NA; cdr3_nt: TGCGCCAGCAGAGGGACAGGTCCCTACAATGAGCAGTTCTTC; cdr3_aa: CASRGTGPYNEQFF
v_call: TRBV9; j_call: TRBJ2-2; d_call: NA; clone_size: NA; cdr3_nt: TGTGCCAGCAGCGTAGAGAACACCGGGGAGCTGTTTTTT; cdr3_aa: CASSVENTGELFF
v_call: TRBV5-6; j_call: TRBJ1-2; d_call: NA; clone_size: NA; cdr3_nt: TGTGCCAGCAGCGTTGGGGCAGGGACGGGGTATGGCTACACCTTC; cdr3_aa: CASSVGAGTGYGYTF
v_call: TRBV10-1; j_call: TRBJ2-1; d_call: TRBD2; clone_size: NA; cdr3_nt: TGCGCCAGCAGCCGGGGACTAGCGGGGATTTATGAGCAGTTCTTC; cdr3_aa: CASSRGLAGIYEQFF
v_call: TRBV10-1; j_call: TRBJ2-2; d_call: NA; clone_size: NA; cdr3_nt: TGCGCCAGCAGTGTCGGTATCACCGGGGAGCTGTTTTTT; cdr3_aa: CASSVGITGELFF
v_call: TRBV7-9; j_call: TRBJ1-1; d_call: TRBD1; clone_size: NA; cdr3_nt: TGTGCCACGTCAGGGGGGGGCACTGAAGCTTTCTTT; cdr3_aa: CATSGGGTEAFF
v_call: TRBV4-3; j_call: TRBJ2-3; d_call: NA; clone_size: NA; cdr3_nt: TGCGCCAGCAGCCGACTACCAGGGGATACGCAGTATTTT; cdr3_aa: CASSRLPGDTQYF
v_call: TRBV7-2; j_call: TRBJ2-7; d_call: NA; clone_size: NA; cdr3_nt: TGTGCCAGCAGCTTTGCAGCTACCTACGAGCAGTACTTC; cdr3_aa: CASSFAATYEQYF
v_call: TRBV2; j_call: TRBJ1-1; d_call: NA; clone_size: NA; cdr3_nt: TGTGCCAGCAGTGAGGCCAGGGCAGGATGGTTGAACACTGAAGCTTTCTTT; cdr3_aa: CASSEARAGWLNTEAFF
v_call: TRBV7-2; j_call: TRBJ1-2; d_call: NA; clone_size: NA; cdr3_nt: TGTGCCAGCAGCTTGGAGGCTATCTATGGCTACACCTTC; cdr3_aa: CASSLEAIYGYTF
v_call: TRBV5-1; j_call: TRBJ1-3; d_call: NA; clone_size: NA; cdr3_nt: TGCGCCAGCAGCTTGACCCAGGACTCTGGAAACACCATATATTTT; cdr3_aa: CASSLTQDSGNTIYF
v_call: TRBV2; j_call: TRBJ1-4; d_call: TRBD1; clone_size: NA; cdr3_nt: TGTGCCAGCAGCGGACAGGGGAGAACGGAAAAACTGTTTTTT; cdr3_aa: CASSGQGRTEKLFF
v_call: TRBV7-6; j_call: TRBJ2-2; d_call: NA; clone_size: NA; cdr3_nt: TGTGCCAGCAGCTTGAGCAGGGTATATTCCGGGGAGCTGTTTTTT; cdr3_aa: CASSLSRVYSGELFF
v_call: TRBV29-1; j_call: TRBJ2-1; d_call: NA; clone_size: NA; cdr3_nt: TGCAGCTTTCCAGGGAGCTCCTACAATGAGCAGTTCTTC; cdr3_aa: CSFPGSSYNEQFF
v_call: TRBV19; j_call: TRBJ1-1; d_call: TRBD1; clone_size: large; cdr3_nt: TGTGCCAGTAGTACACAGGGGGATGTCGCTGAAGCTTTCTTT; cdr3_aa: CASSTQGDVAEAFF
v_call: TRBV9; j_call: TRBJ2-1; d_call: TRBD2; clone_size: NA; cdr3_nt: TGTGCCAGCAGCGATGGACTAGCGGGGGGCAGGAGCTCCTACAATGAGCAGTTCTTC; cdr3_aa: CASSDGLAGGRSSYNEQFF
v_call: TRBV29-1; j_call: TRBJ1-1; d_call: NA; clone_size: NA; cdr3_nt: TGCAGCGGTACTCCGGACACTTTGAACACTGAAGCTTTCTTT; cdr3_aa: CSGTPDTLNTEAFF
v_call: TRBV5-6; j_call: TRBJ1-1; d_call: NA; clone_size: NA; cdr3_nt: TGTGCCAGCAGCTTTAATGGCAACATGAACACTGAAGCTTTCTTT; cdr3_aa: CASSFNGNMNTEAFF
v_call: TRBV13; j_call: TRBJ1-1; d_call: TRBD1; clone_size: NA; cdr3_nt: TGTGCCAGCAGGATCGTCCAGGGGGGGGCTTTCTTT; cdr3_aa: CASRIVQGGAFF
v_call: TRBV9; j_call: TRBJ2-5; d_call: TRBD2; clone_size: NA; cdr3_nt: TGTGCCAGCAGCGTGGGGCTAGCGGGGTTGGAGACCCAGTACTTC; cdr3_aa: CASSVGLAGLETQYF
v_call: TRBV21-1; j_call: TRBJ1-5; d_call: NA; clone_size: NA; cdr3_nt: TGTGCCAGCAGCAAAGCGCTAGGGGAGGGGTTTGGTCAGCCCCAGCATTTT; cdr3_aa: CASSKALGEGFGQPQHF
v_call: TRBV2; j_call: TRBJ1-2; d_call: NA; clone_size: NA; cdr3_nt: TGTGCCAGCAGTGAAGCGCAGGGAGACTATGGCTACACCTTC; cdr3_aa: CASSEAQGDYGYTF
v_call: TRBV5-1; j_call: TRBJ2-5; d_call: NA; clone_size: NA; cdr3_nt: TGCGCCAGCAGCCCTGGAGGTGGGGAAGAGACCCAGTACTTC; cdr3_aa: CASSPGGGEETQYF
v_call: TRBV7-2; j_call: TRBJ1-5; d_call: NA; clone_size: NA; cdr3_nt: TGTGCCAGCAGCTTATGGTCGTATCAGCCCCAGCATTTT; cdr3_aa: CASSLWSYQPQHF
v_call: TRBV7-7; j_call: TRBJ2-5; d_call: TRBD2; clone_size: NA; cdr3_nt: TGTGCCAGCAGCAGAGGACTAGCGGGGCCCCAAGAGACCCAGTACTTC; cdr3_aa: CASSRGLAGPQETQYF
v_call: TRBV7-2; j_call: TRBJ2-7; d_call: TRBD1; clone_size: NA; cdr3_nt: TGTGCCAGCAGCTTAGTTGGCGGCGGACAGGGCGCCTACGAGCAGTACTTC; cdr3_aa: CASSLVGGGQGAYEQYF
v_call: TRBV28; j_call: TRBJ2-7; d_call: NA; clone_size: many; cdr3_nt: TGTGCCAGCAGTAACACGGAATACTACGAGCAGTACTTC; cdr3_aa: CASSNTEYYEQYF
v_call: TRBV5-4; j_call: TRBJ2-3; d_call: TRBD2; clone_size: NA; cdr3_nt: TGTGCCAGCAGCTTGGCCATGCGGGGGGTCACAGATACGCAGTATTTT; cdr3_aa: CASSLAMRGVTDTQYF
v_call: TRBV9; j_call: TRBJ1-6; d_call: NA; clone_size: once; cdr3_nt: TGTGCCAGCAGCGTAGGGTCTACCTCCTATAATTCACCCCTCCACTTT; cdr3_aa: CASSVGSTSYNSPLHF
v_call: TRBV30; j_call: TRBJ1-5; d_call: TRBD1; clone_size: NA; cdr3_nt: TGTGCCTGGCGCCAGGGGGCAAATCAGCCCCAGCATTTT; cdr3_aa: CAWRQGANQPQHF
v_call: TRBV11-2; j_call: TRBJ1-1; d_call: TRBD1; clone_size: once; cdr3_nt: TGTGCCAGCAGCTTGGGACAGGGAATGAACACTGAAGCTTTCTTT; cdr3_aa: CASSLGQGMNTEAFF
v_call: TRBV7-2; j_call: TRBJ2-2; d_call: NA; clone_size: NA; cdr3_nt: TGTGCCAGCAGCTTAATGTGGGGTGGGGTGAACACCGGGGAGCTGTTTTTT; cdr3_aa: CASSLMWGGVNTGELFF
v_call: TRBV5-4; j_call: TRBJ2-7; d_call: NA; clone_size: NA; cdr3_nt: TGTGCCAGCAGCTCCAACACTAGGGCTGAGCAGTACTTC; cdr3_aa: CASSSNTRAEQYF
v_call: TRBV19; j_call: TRBJ2-2; d_call: NA; clone_size: NA; cdr3_nt: TGTGCCAGTAGCACGTTCGGTAGGAGGAACACCGGGGAGCTGTTTTTT; cdr3_aa: CASSTFGRRNTGELFF
v_call: TRBV2; j_call: TRBJ2-7; d_call: NA; clone_size: NA; cdr3_nt: TGTGCCAGCAGTGAATATCGGCGGAGTCAGGCGGCGTACGAGCAGTACTTC; cdr3_aa: CASSEYRRSQAAYEQYF
v_call: TRBV5-1; j_call: TRBJ1-1; d_call: NA; clone_size: NA; cdr3_nt: TGCGCCAGCAGCTTGGGGGCAGACTTGAACACTGAAGCTTTCTTT; cdr3_aa: CASSLGADLNTEAFF
v_call: TRBV19; j_call: TRBJ2-3; d_call: TRBD2; clone_size: NA; cdr3_nt: TGTGCCAGTAGTATGGCTAGCGGGGGGATTGAGTCGCAGTATTTT; cdr3_aa: CASSMASGGIESQYF
v_call: TRBV10-1; j_call: TRBJ1-2; d_call: NA; clone_size: NA; cdr3_nt: TGCGCCAGCACCCCGCCACAGGGAACTAACTATGGCTACACCTTC; cdr3_aa: CASTPPQGTNYGYTF
v_call: TRBV2; j_call: TRBJ1-5; d_call: TRBD1; clone_size: NA; cdr3_nt: TGTGCCAGCAGTACGGACAGGGGTAATCAGCCCCAGCATTTT; cdr3_aa: CASSTDRGNQPQHF
v_call: TRBV7-3; j_call: TRBJ1-1; d_call: NA; clone_size: NA; cdr3_nt: TGTGCCAGCAGCTCCGGCGTCGGGACTGAAGCTTTCTTT; cdr3_aa: CASSSGVGTEAFF